The 17 T cell receptor beta chains presented below share a single source sample, sequenced in a study of Ad26.COV2.S vaccination and SARS-CoV-2 variants (dated by TCRdb to 2020 to 2023). Library preparation was by the immunoSEQ multiplex PCR assay. As stored in TCRdb, this immuneACCESS dataset retains in-frame rearrangements with V and J assigned. A fraction of the clones does not appear; measured against another copy, unresolved V genes explain less than half of the discrepancy, and the remainder lacks a known reason. This sample is represented by more than 120,000 clones; just over 85% of them were singletons. Clones ranked in the top ten supply around 5.1% of the sample. Taken with the paper, the label for time point translates to: individuals recovered from natural SARS-CoV-2 infection. The sequenced sample was peripheral blood, obtained after recovery from COVID-19. The source is a human donor who had recovered from COVID-19.

This clone was recorded only once. The rearrangement uses TRBV11-3 and TRBJ1-6, with D uncertain. Germline V gene lookup returns CDR1 SGHNT and CDR2 YENEEA. V gave up 0 bases and J gave up 10 bases, with 19 bases separating them. The CDR3 extends over 17 amino acids. CDR3 sequence (DNA): TGTGCCAGCAGCTTAGATAATTTAGGACGGAAGGGATCACCCCTCCACTTT. Amino acids: CASSLDNLGRKGSPLHF. The entire variable domain, with the rest obtained from reference TRBV11-3 and TRBJ1-6, is as follows: EAGVVQSPRYKIIEKKQPVAFWCNPISGHNTLYWYLQNLGQGPELLIRYENEEAVDDSQLPKDRFSAERLKGVDSTLKIQPAELGDSAVYLCASSLDNLGRKGSPLHFGNGTRLTVT.

The rearrangement joins TRBV2 to TRBJ1-5, with 7 bases that match TRBD1. Germline-derived CDR1 and CDR2 are SNHLY and FYNNEI. CDR3 length: 16 amino acids. The trim removed 4 bases at V and 6 bases at J, leaving 12 bases unmatched. DNA for the CDR3: TGTGCCAGCAGTGGGTTTTCTGACAGGGCAGGTCAGCCCCAGCATTTT. It translates to CASSGFSDRAGQPQHF.

The gene calls are TRBV30 and TRBJ2-3, with 7 bases that match TRBD1. The CDR3 totals 13 residues. The V gene end was trimmed by 4 bases and the J gene end by 3 bases; junction bases not matched to a gene: 4. The germline V gene encodes CDR1 GTSNPN and CDR2 SVGIG (reference sequence). CDR3 coding DNA: TGTGCCTGGACCGCAGGGGGTACAGATACGCAGTATTTT. As protein: CAWTAGGTDTQYF.

V is TRBV27 and J is TRBJ1-5; D call uncertain. Per the germline V gene, CDR1 is MNHEY and CDR2 is SMNVEV (reference sequence). The V end lost 5 bases, the J end lost 5 bases, and 19 bases lay between the germline ends. CDR3 length: 16 residues. CDR3 coding DNA: TGTGCCAGCAGTCCCGGGAACAAGGGATCCCATCAGCCCCAGCATTTT. Translation: CASSPGNKGSHQPQHF.

The J gene is TRBJ2-1, the V gene TRBV5-5; D gene ambiguous. The CDR3 is made up of 11 amino acids. Looked up from germline, CDR1 is SGHKS and CDR2 is YYEKEE (reference sequence). The germline V and J ends were trimmed by 1 base and 9 bases, with 5 bases remaining between them. Written as DNA, the CDR3 is TGTGCCAGCAGCTTGACGGGTGAGCAGTTCTTC. Translated: CASSLTGEQFF.

This chain links TRBV6-2 or TRBV6-3 with TRBJ1-6; D is ambiguous. The length of the CDR3 is 16 residues. The germline V gene has CDR1 MNHEY and CDR2 SVGEGT. The V and J ends lost 4 bases and 5 bases respectively, with 15 bases between them. The CDR3 here is CASSWERTDNNSPLHF. Written as DNA, the CDR3 is TGTGCCAGCAGTTGGGAGAGGACGGATAATAATTCACCCCTCCACTTT.

The J gene is TRBJ2-2, the V gene TRBV3-1 (or the pseudogene TRBV3-2); 7 bases are a match to TRBD2. Germline CDR1 LGHDT, CDR2 YNNKEL (reference sequence). The CDR3 totals 19 residues. The V and J ends lost 4 bases and 0 bases, in that order; junction bases with no gene match: 14. The CDR3 coding sequence is TGTGCCAGCAGCCCGGGAGTGCTAGCGGTCCGTTCGAACACCGGGGAGCTGTTTTTT. This codes for CASSPGVLAVRSNTGELFF.

The V and J genes are TRBV7-8 and TRBJ2-1; 9 bases align to TRBD2. The CDR3 consists of 15 residues. Trimming removed 5 bases from V and 7 bases from J; junction bases left unmatched: 9. In germline, CDR1 is SGHVS, CDR2 FQNEAQ. CDR3 region: CASSLLAGSGNEQFF. The CDR3 DNA follows: TGTGCCAGCAGCCTTCTAGCGGGGTCTGGGAATGAGCAGTTCTTC.

This clone was counted between two and nine times. The chain carries TRBV9 and TRBJ1-3; D unclear. The ends were cut back, 0 bases at V and 4 bases at J, with 11 bases in the middle. Germline V CDR1 and CDR2: SGDLS, YYNGEE. This CDR3 contains 15 residues. In DNA, the CDR3 is TGTGCCAGCAGCGTAGCTGGGAGAGTGGGAAACACCATATATTTT. Its protein product is CASSVAGRVGNTIYF. The complete variable domain, with remaining parts taken from reference TRBV9 and TRBJ1-3, reads DSGVTQTPKHLITATGQRVTLRCSPRSGDLSVYWYQQSLDQGLQFLIQYYNGEERAKGNILERFSAQQFPDLHSELNLSSLELGDSALYFCASSVAGRVGNTIYFGEGSWLTVV.

The V and J genes are TRBV11-2 and TRBJ1-2; D might be TRBD1 (6 bases). The CDR3 consists of 15 residues. CDR1 SGHAT and CDR2 FQNNGV come from the germline V gene. V was cut by 1 base and J by 8 bases, with 17 bases left in between. The CDR3 reads CASSLVQGVLGGYTF. The CDR3 DNA follows: TGTGCCAGCAGCTTAGTACAGGGTGTTTTGGGAGGCTACACCTTC.

This rearrangement joins TRBV5-4 to TRBJ1-6, with D possibly being TRBD1 (6 bases). Germline assignment: CDR1 SGHNT and CDR2 YYREEE (reference sequence). The CDR3 has 19 residues. V gave up 3 bases and J gave up 6 bases, with 25 bases separating them. Written as DNA, the CDR3 is TGTGCCAGCAGCTGGGGGGGGGACAAGGCCTCCCCGGCTAATTCACCCCTCCACTTT. Amino acid sequence: CASSWGGDKASPANSPLHF. Looking up the rest from reference TRBV5-4 and TRBJ1-6 gives the full variable domain: ETGVTQSPTHLIKTRGQQVTLRCSSQSGHNTVSWYQQALGQGPQFIFQYYREEENGRGNFPPRFSGLQFPNYSSELNVNALELDDSALYLCASSWGGDKASPANSPLHFGNGTRLTVT.

The V call is TRBV6-5, the J call TRBJ2-7; D possibly uses TRBD1 or TRBD2 (6 bases each). CDR1 and CDR2 (germline): MNHEY, SVGAGI. The CDR3 has 16 residues. V lost 1 base and J lost 6, with 19 bases in between. Written as DNA, the CDR3 is TGTGCCAGCAGTTACTGGGGGGCCACAACCCTAGGCGAGCAGTACTTC. Translated: CASSYWGATTLGEQYF.

The CDR3 here is CASRGPQGTRGYTF. The CDR3, as DNA: TGTGCCAGCAGAGGGCCACAGGGAACTCGCGGCTACACCTTC. The chain joins TRBV2 to TRBJ1-2; D is perhaps TRBD1 (6 bases). The V and J ends lost 6 bases and 8 bases respectively, with 19 bases between them. This CDR3 has 14 amino acids. Germline loops: CDR1 SNHLY, CDR2 FYNNEI. The full variable domain, rest sourced from reference TRBV2 and TRBJ1-2, is EPEVTQTPSHQVTQMGQEVILRCVPISNHLYFYWYRQILGQKVEFLVSFYNNEISEKSEIFDDQFSVERPDGSNFTLKIRSTKLEDSAMYFCASRGPQGTRGYTFGSGTRLTVV.

V gene TRBV27 combines with J gene TRBJ1-2; perhaps TRBD1 as D (5 bases). This CDR3 comprises 15 residues. Trimming removed 5 bases at V and 4 bases at J, with 17 bases between. CDR1 MNHEY and CDR2 SMNVEV come from the germline V gene (reference sequence). CDR3 protein: CASSLSGRLGYGYTF. CDR3 in DNA: TGTGCCAGCAGTCTTTCAGGGCGGCTTGGCTATGGCTACACCTTC.

The chain recombines TRBV6-5 with TRBJ2-5, with a tentative D call TRBD1 (6 bases). CDR3 length: 14 amino acids. CDR1 is MNHEY and CDR2 is SVGAGI in the germline V gene. V was trimmed by 2 bases and J by 1 base, leaving 8 bases between them. The CDR3 protein is CASSYGDTQETQYF. Here the CDR3 DNA reads TGTGCCAGCAGTTACGGGGACACCCAAGAGACCCAGTACTTC.

The sample holds one count of this clone. The chain is built from TRBV4-3 and TRBJ2-7; D remains ambiguous. V dropped 0 bases and J dropped 2 bases, with 8 bases sitting between them. The CDR3 covers 14 residues. CDR1 is LGHNA and CDR2 is YSLEER in the germline V gene. The DNA of the CDR3 is TGCGCCAGCAGCCAAGATCAAGGGACCTACGAGCAGTACTTC. Amino acid sequence: CASSQDQGTYEQYF.

This sequence joins TRBV3-1 (or the pseudogene TRBV3-2) and TRBJ1-1; TRBD1 might be the D (5 bases). CDR1 is LGHDT, CDR2 YNNKEL, per germline (reference sequence). The CDR3 runs to 15 residues. V lost 0 bases to trimming and J lost 4 bases, with 12 bases between them. In DNA, the CDR3 is TGTGCCAGCAGCCAAGATGGACAAAGCTTCACTGAAGCTTTCTTT. Its translation is CASSQDGQSFTEAFF.